This is a list of T cell receptor beta chains from one sample in a study of memory CD4+ T cells and cytomegalovirus serostatus. The method was immunoSEQ multiplex PCR; TCRdb's version includes in-frame clones alone and lacks a portion of them. The sample includes 50,000 to 70,000 clones, 70% to 75% seen only once; the top ten take about 3%. The sequenced sample was memory CD4+ T cells from blood. The receptors come from an adult in good health and CMV-seropositive. CDR3s include the opening cysteine and the closing phenylalanine or tryptophan. The D gene is left open where the match is weak.

j_gene,d_gene,v_gene,CDR3aa
TRBJ2-2,.,TRBV2,CASLEVTGELFF
TRBJ1-2,.,TRBV10-3,CASWDNYGYTF
TRBJ2-6,.,TRBV27,CARKGPGANVLTF
TRBJ2-2,TRBD2,TRBV2,CASTLSGRAGGGELFF
TRBJ2-7,.,TRBV19,CASNRWGSNEQYF
TRBJ2-5,.,TRBV7-2,CASSSSGTPYAETQYF
TRBJ1-2,TRBD1,TRBV11-3,CASSLRDRGKGYTF
TRBJ2-7,TRBD1,TRBV5-1,CASTPGTGTYEQYF
TRBJ2-1,.,TRBV20-1,CSAQVYNEQFF
TRBJ1-2,.,TRBV7-9,CASSTLTVSYGYTF
TRBJ2-1,TRBD2,TRBV11-3,CASSSGLAGNEQFF
TRBJ1-1,.,TRBV7-2,CASSLARTAGRKDTEAFF
TRBJ2-6,TRBD2,TRBV5-1,CASSLAPGTSGTGANVLTF
TRBJ2-7,.,TRBV30,CAWSMGYEQYF
TRBJ2-1,.,TRBV18,CASSRDNSNEQFF
TRBJ1-1,TRBD1,TRBV5-4,CASSLKGSRGTEAFF
TRBJ2-2,.,TRBV6-5,CASRKQVTGELFF
TRBJ1-1,.,TRBV7-2,CASSLDKGNEAFF
TRBJ1-1,TRBD1,TRBV6-5,CASGRQGQNTEAFF
TRBJ1-2,TRBD1,TRBV2,CASSDPGQGYGYTF
TRBJ1-1,.,TRBV5-1,CASSLASMNTEAFF
TRBJ2-1,.,TRBV28,CASSSRGSAEQFF
TRBJ2-3,.,TRBV28,CASSLRRDTQYF
TRBJ2-7,TRBD2,TRBV2,CATKGSLAGDEQYF
TRBJ2-7,TRBD1,TRBV5-1,CASRQGQGGEQYF
TRBJ2-3,.,TRBV29-1,CSGRSSTDTQYF
TRBJ2-2,.,TRBV28,CASSSYGLTGELFF
TRBJ2-5,TRBD2,TRBV19,CASSSPGLGQETQYF
TRBJ2-5,TRBD2,TRBV5-1,CASSPGASGTMAQETQYF
TRBJ2-7,.,TRBV7-2,CASSLGPSPLYEQYF
TRBJ2-2,TRBD2,TRBV19,CASSMGREFTGELFF
TRBJ2-5,TRBD2,TRBV5-1,CASSLVGLATQTQYF
TRBJ2-7,.,TRBV7-2,CASSAIRGYEQYF
TRBJ2-1,.,TRBV19,CASSIGNSYNEQFF
TRBJ1-2,.,TRBV7-9,CASSLGAQHYGYTF
TRBJ2-3,TRBD2,TRBV5-1,CASSLGLAGTDTQYF
TRBJ1-4,TRBD1,TRBV4-3,CASSQDPRGTGSNEKLFF
TRBJ1-2,.,TRBV12-5,CADEANYGYTF
TRBJ2-5,TRBD1,TRBV30,CAWSLTGLQETQYF
TRBJ2-1,TRBD1,TRBV5-4,CASSRRRTGGGLDNEQFF
TRBJ2-6,TRBD1,TRBV6-6,CASDRGPGANVLTF
TRBJ2-3,.,TRBV7-2,CASSLGPGSDTQYF
TRBJ2-5,.,TRBV27,CASSLSGQETQYF
TRBJ2-1,.,TRBV14,CASSRQYGEQFF
TRBJ1-2,.,TRBV10-3,CATTGSVSSVYGYTF
TRBJ2-1,TRBD1,TRBV28,CASRSGTGAYNEQFF
TRBJ2-7,TRBD2,TRBV25-1,CASSAGLAGGGYEQYF
TRBJ1-4,.,TRBV30,CAWSVLFGEKLFF